This T cell receptor (beta chain) was sequenced during a study of T-cell memory formation after mild COVID-19 listed by TCRdb under 2021. For the wider study: TCR sequence clusters from the two donors were largely donor specific. T-cell clones expanding and contracting after mild COVID-19 in two donors were tracked by longitudinal TCRalpha and TCRbeta repertoire sequencing. Two young, previously healthy adult volunteers, one female and one male, were included in the cohort. The study at large found these results: Clones that contracted from day 15 to 85 showed balanced CD4/CD8 phenotypes, whereas a second wave of clones that expanded from day 15 to 37 leaned towards CD4+. Only a couple of mild cases were covered by the study, and larger cohorts that include severe cases with pre-infection samples were considered necessary. SARS-CoV-2 specificity of the second-wave clones peaking on day 37 was not confirmed. Contracting CD4+ clones were located mainly in the CM and EM memory subsets, whereas CD8+ clones were found to be enriched in EMRA. Some responding clones were detected in pre-infection memory, suggesting pre-existing cross-reactive memory T cells joined the SARS-CoV-2 response.

Ficoll-Paque density gradient centrifugation was the method used to isolate PBMCs. This clonotype was recorded a few times. What this receptor recognizes is not known. No much larger clone is present one base from it, and per-base qualities are unavailable. Sequencer: Illumina NovaSeq 6000. TCRalpha and TCRbeta cDNA libraries were constructed by 5'RACE with constant-segment primers, with sample barcodes and unique molecular identifiers being introduced. RNA was extracted from every sample with Trizol reagent. Libraries were amplified in two PCR steps, with a second sample barcode and Illumina TruSeq adapters added in the second step. Libraries were sequenced on an Illumina NovaSeq with 2 x 150 bp paired-end reads. As for how the authors treated the data: With migec v1.2.7, reads were demultiplexed and then collapsed into UMI-guided consensus sequences. Using mixcr v2.1.11, UMI consensuses were aligned to TRA and TRB V and J templates and then assembled into clonotypes. Clonotypes were classified as expanded or contracted when called significant by both edgeR and NoisET, with noise models trained on biological replicates. For edgeR calls, the thresholds were a false discovery rate-adjusted p below 0.01 and a log2 fold-change of 1. As an exploratory analysis of dynamics, PCA with hierarchical clustering was applied to max-normalized trajectories of the 1000 most abundant clonotypes. Separately sequenced CD4+ and CD8+ repertoires were used to assign a CD4 or CD8 phenotype to each responding clone. Clones were called with MiXCR by TCRdb after fastp trimmed the public reads at Q25, and only in-frame beta chains were retained. Merged by CDR3 protein, the rows form single entries marked with the most common genes and DNA. For this entry, the V and J calls and clone size follow TCRdb and not the study's own pipeline. For this sample there are roughly 170,000 distinct CDR3 sequences; 18% appear just once. The top ten hold 3.9% of the sample.

V is pared back by 4 bases and J by 1 base, with 8 bases lying between the germline termini. The CDR3 covers 14 residues, taking in both the cysteine and the phenylalanine. Here the CDR3 DNA is all that survives: 42 bases in frame from base 1. Looking up the germline V gene yields CDR1 SGHRS and CDR2 YFSETQ. The clonotype originates from a man between 18 and 35 years old who had mild COVID-19 (a few samples of this study predate the infection). The sample titles of this study are shuffled in the database, so cell type and time point are left out; the donor was told from shared clones. The chain is encoded by TRBV5-1 joined to TRBJ2-2; TRBD2 is a possible D gene, resting on 6 matching bases. Sequences were obtained from PBMCs or a T cell subset sorted from them (not recorded which). This receptor has the CDR3 CASSPEGNTGELFF. The base sequence is TGCGCCAGCAGCCCGGAGGGGAACACCGGGGAGCTGTTTTTT.